This T cell receptor beta chain was identified in a study of T-cell reconstitution after alpha-beta-depleted transplantation in children listed by TCRdb under 2016. Turning to the overall study: The study quantitatively tracked T-cell immune reconstitution after TCRalphabeta/CD19-depleted allogeneic hematopoietic cell transplantation in children using TCR repertoire profiling.

This clonotype was counted only a few times. The target of this receptor is not known. One base away there is no much larger clone; base qualities are not given. What the work shows at the level of the full study, not this receptor alone: Apparently early alphabetaT-cell count recovery about two months after transplant reportedly relied on only several hundred rapidly expanded clones derived from non-depleted graft cells. In some patients, the high TCRbeta diversity seen at day 60 was put down to recipient T cells and intrathymic progenitors that had survived conditioning. The frequencies of hyperexpanded clones fell over the following months, and after one year, T-cell counts and TCRbeta diversity were mostly attributed to newly produced T cells.

What the treatment or condition label conveys for this sample: allogeneic hematopoietic cell transplantation with graft depleted of TCRalphabeta T cells and CD19 B cells. The transplant recipients were children given TCRalphabeta/CD19-depleted allogeneic hematopoietic cell grafts. The CDR3, from cysteine to phenylalanine, totals 17 residues. Just CDR3 DNA is preserved here, 51 bases in frame from base 1. Trimming leaves V shorter by 0 bases and J shorter by 3 bases, with the junction holding 11 bases beyond the gene matches. According to the germline V gene, CDR1 reads MNHEY and CDR2 reads SVGAGI. Preparation of the library involved PCR. Instrument used: Illumina HiSeq 2500. TCR libraries were prepared with molecular barcoding, using unique molecular identifiers to normalize TCRbeta repertoire quantification. Clones were called with MiXCR by TCRdb after fastp trimmed the public reads at Q25, and only in-frame beta chains were retained. Each entry merges the rows of one CDR3 protein and shows their most common DNA and genes. The sample table holds 600,000 to 800,000 distinct CDR3 sequences, of which around 12% were seen once. The ten biggest clones cover about 0.77% of the sample.

Rearrangement joined TRBV6-5 to TRBJ2-7, with 7 bases in between that match TRBD2. Specimen: PBMCs, collected before TCRalphabeta/CD19-depleted stem cell transplant. The receptor was isolated from a girl aged 2 to 9 with congenital amegakaryocytic thrombocytopenia, due to receive a stem cell transplant. The DNA is TGTGCCAGCAGTTACTCCCTTGAATCTAGCGGATACTACGAGCAGTACTTC. This encodes CASSYSLESSGYYEQYF.